This record concerns one TCR beta chain sequence. Its antigen is unknown. This entry belongs to a study of cytomegalovirus exposure and HLA in healthy donors. Study summary: Early on, a data release was issued that held some 85 million unique TCRs from HLA-typed donors.

The CDR3 is 15 amino acids. The germline V gene has CDR1 SGHTA and CDR2 FQGNSA. V lost 8 bases, J lost 4 bases, and 19 bases lay in between. Findings of the study overall: Specificity of a few CMV-associated chains for CMV antigens was verified in vitro. Later analysis identified several of the most significant clusters that appeared linked to common viral pathogens. Reports described diagnosis of cytomegalovirus status by the classifier as highly specific and sensitive.

PCR primers comprised 60 Vbeta and 13 Jbeta primers. Produced via immunoSEQ multiplex PCR; TCRdb's table is partial and in-frame only. The profile shows 80,000 to 130,000 clones, roughly 82% of them singletons. The chain has TRBV7-2 and TRBJ2-3, with a tentative D call TRBD2 (6 bases). The receptor's source is a woman aged 18-35 years in good health and CMV-seronegative. The sequenced sample consisted of PBMCs. CDR3 loop: CASRGWEERPDTQYF. The CDR3 bases are TGTGCCAGCCGAGGCTGGGAGGAGCGACCAGATACGCAGTATTTT.